One sample yielded the 5 T cell receptor beta chains listed below, sequenced in a study of blood T cell repertoires in COVID-19. Sequencing was performed with immunoSEQ multiplex PCR; in TCRdb, only in-frame clones are kept and a portion is missing. The repertoire has some 200,000 clones, around 81% of them found once; the top ten carry about 2.7%. The sequencing sample was made of peripheral blood. Receptor source: a human donor with acute or convalescent COVID-19. The donor label of this sample is uncertain.

This clone showed up just once. V is TRBV11-2 and J is TRBJ2-5, with 11 nucleotides matching TRBD2. V was pared by 3 bases and J by 0 bases, with 6 bases of the junction left unmatched. The CDR3 extends over 17 amino acids. The germline V gene encodes CDR1 SGHAT and CDR2 FQNNGV. This CDR3 is CASSFSGGAANQETQYF. The DNA of the CDR3 is TGTGCCAGCAGCTTTAGCGGGGGGGCCGCGAACCAAGAGACCCAGTACTTC.

This chain joins TRBV18 and TRBJ1-2; D remains unclear. V was shortened by 3 bases and J by 4 bases, with 9 bases between the two germline ends. The CDR3 consists of 13 residues. The germline CDR1 and CDR2 sequences are KGHSH and LQKENI. In DNA, the CDR3 is TGTGCCAGCTCACCCTCCCAGGCCTATGGCTACACCTTC. Protein product: CASSPSQAYGYTF. Together with reference TRBV18 and TRBJ1-2, the CDR3 gives the full variable domain: NAGVMQNPRHLVRRRGQEARLRCSPMKGHSHVYWYRQLPEEGLKFMVYLQKENIIDESGMPKERFSAEFPKEGPSILRIQQVVRGDSAAYFCASSPSQAYGYTFGSGTRLTVV.

This clone has a handful of counts. This chain connects TRBV15 to TRBJ2-1, with D hard to call. Germline V CDR1 and CDR2: LNHNV, YYDKDF (reference sequence). V shed 3 bases and J shed 3 bases, with 6 bases lying between them. This CDR3 has 13 amino acids. The CDR3 reads CATSSNGYNEQFF. The CDR3 nucleotides are TGTGCCACCAGCAGCAACGGCTACAATGAGCAGTTCTTC.

This chain uses TRBV7-9 with TRBJ1-1; 10 nucleotides agree with TRBD1. Unmatched junction bases numbered 9, after V lost 1 base and J lost 4 bases. Germline-derived CDR1 and CDR2 are SEHNR and FQNEAQ (reference sequence). The CDR3 has 17 amino acids. The CDR3 region has the DNA TGTGCCAGCAGCTTAGGGGGACAGGGGAAGGTGGGCACTGAAGCTTTCTTT. Residues: CASSLGGQGKVGTEAFF.

This chain links TRBV6-5 with TRBJ2-5, with TRBD2 matching 7 bases. Germline loops: CDR1 MNHEY, CDR2 SVGAGI. The J segment lost 2 bases and the V segment lost 2 bases, leaving 2 bases of the junction unmatched. The CDR3 extends over 14 amino acids. The CDR3 spells CASSYGGGQETQYF. CDR3 bases: TGTGCCAGCAGTTACGGGGGGGGGCAAGAGACCCAGTACTTC.